This TCR beta chain was sequenced in a study of blood T cell repertoires in COVID-19. Study background: The United States, Italy and Spain provided the acute and convalescent COVID-19 samples. PBMCs, B-cell-depleted T cells, or T cells provided the cDNA or gDNA that made up the material.

The authors' processing: Nucleated cell counts were estimated from reference gene primer amplification. Some clones are missing from TCRdb's copy, which holds only in-frame ones; the method was immunoSEQ multiplex PCR. Clone size and V and J calls were adopted from that table, with D and trimming inferred from the DNA. The sample comprises approximately 400,000 clones, more than 65% of which are singletons, and over 0.95% rests with the top ten. CDR3 length equals 17 residues. Trimming at V came to 1 base and at J to 4 bases, leaving 10 bases not matched to a gene. Looked up from germline, CDR1 is MGHRA and CDR2 is YSYEKL.

The chain carries TRBV4-1 and TRBJ2-1, with 7 bases fitting TRBD2. The sequence was collected from a human donor with acute or convalescent COVID-19. The donor label of this sample is uncertain. The sequenced sample consisted of peripheral blood. The CDR3 sequence: CASSQGIASGKYNEQFF. The CDR3 DNA sequence: TGCGCCAGCAGCCAAGGAATAGCTAGCGGCAAGTACAATGAGCAGTTCTTC.